The 13 T cell receptor beta chains presented below share a single source sample, sequenced in a study of post-analysis software for immune sequencing data. Findings of the study overall: Compared with controls, patients had more of 4 to 6 TRBV segments, including TRBV5-6, TRBV5-1 and TRBV20-1.

What these receptors recognize is not known. Sequencing libraries made from TCR beta cDNA carried unique molecular identifiers. Via MiXCR, TCRdb re-called the PCR reads, giving one row per CDR3 protein. The table records around 400,000 distinct CDR3 sequences, 39% of them present only once. The sequenced sample was blood. The receptors here all came from a girl aged 2 to 10 with multiple sclerosis.

This clonotype was seen a few times. The chain uses TRBV4-1 and TRBJ2-5; D may match TRBD1 or TRBD2 (6 bases each). The DNA end is a closer match to TRBJ2-7, so the J assignment may be wrong. The germline V gene encodes CDR1 MGHRA and CDR2 YSYEKL. There are 14 residues in the CDR3. The chain's CDR3 is CASSLQGGAYEQYF. Here the CDR3 DNA reads TGCGCCAGCAGCCTACAGGGAGGAGCCTACGAGCAGTACTTC.

This clonotype was seen only once. The CDR3 sequence: CASSYSGTGVHEQYF. The CDR3 DNA is TGTGCCAGCAGTTACTCCGGGACAGGGGTCCACGAGCAGTACTTC. The chain uses TRBV6-6 and TRBJ2-4; 10 bases agree with TRBD1. TRBJ2-7 matches the DNA end more closely, so the J call is doubtful. Germline CDR1 and CDR2: MNHNY and SVGAGI (reference sequence). There are 15 residues in the CDR3.

This chain connects TRBV12-3 or TRBV12-4 to TRBJ1-1, with TRBD1 matching over 8 bases. This CDR3 contains 14 residues. Trimming at V came to 6 bases and at J to 1 base, leaving 4 bases not matched to a gene. The CDR3 sequence is CASRIQGANTEAFF. The CDR3 DNA reads as TGTGCCAGCAGAATTCAGGGGGCGAACACTGAAGCTTTCTTT.

The chain couples TRBV7-8 to TRBJ2-1, with D perhaps matching TRBD2 (6 bases). Germline V gene data show CDR1 as SGHVS and CDR2 as FQNEAQ. The CDR3 consists of 16 residues. With 0 bases removed from V and 2 bases from J, the gap between germline ends came to 11 bases. The CDR3 spells CASSLAPLAPYNEQFF. CDR3 DNA sequence: TGTGCCAGCAGCTTAGCGCCGCTAGCGCCCTACAATGAGCAGTTCTTC.

V is TRBV24-1 and J is TRBJ2-5, with a tentative D call TRBD2 (5 bases). Between the trimmed V and J ends, which lost 3 bases and 7 bases, there was a span of 14 bases. The germline V gene encodes CDR1 KGHDR and CDR2 SFDVKD. The CDR3 sequence is 14 residues long. The CDR3 is CATSDRVTEGTQYF. DNA of the CDR3: TGTGCCACCAGTGATCGGGTCACCGAGGGGACCCAGTACTTC.

There are many counts of this clonotype. The chain couples TRBV29-1 to TRBJ2-3, with TRBD2 matching over 13 bases. V lost 4 bases, J lost 6 bases, and 7 bases stayed unmatched. In germline, CDR1 is SQVTM, CDR2 ANQGSEA. CDR3 length: 15 residues. The CDR3 loop reads CSVALAGGPEDTQYF. In DNA, the CDR3 is TGCAGCGTTGCACTAGCGGGAGGGCCGGAGGATACGCAGTATTTT.

The genes are TRBV20-1 and TRBJ2-1, with 9 nucleotides matching TRBD1. Germline V gene lookup returns CDR1 DFQATT and CDR2 SNEGSKA (reference sequence). Trimming took 0 bases from V and 6 from J; bases not matched to a gene: 9. This CDR3 is built from 16 residues. The CDR3: CSARDGGTGPRNEQFF. The DNA for the CDR3 is TGCAGTGCTAGAGATGGGGGGACAGGGCCCCGCAATGAGCAGTTCTTC.

This chain connects TRBV7-2 to TRBJ1-4; D perhaps matches TRBD1 (6 bases). The CDR3 extends over 14 amino acids. Germline-derived CDR1 and CDR2 are SGHTA and FQGNSA. V gave up 4 bases and J gave up 11 bases, with 17 bases separating them. CDR3 region: CASSWGQDRGKLFF. CDR3 coding DNA: TGTGCCAGCAGCTGGGGTCAGGATAGGGGGAAACTGTTTTTT.

J is TRBJ1-2 and V is TRBV4-1; D remains ambiguous. Trimming stripped 0 bases from V and 6 bases from J, with 8 bases between. Germline CDR1 and CDR2: MGHRA and YSYEKL. The CDR3 covers 13 residues. The CDR3 bases are TGCGCCAGCAGCCAAGATCCGGGGAATGGCTACACCTTC. Translating gives CASSQDPGNGYTF.

V and J are TRBV27 and TRBJ2-7, with 8 bases matching TRBD1. Trimming cost V 0 bases and J 3 bases; bases outside gene matches: 4. The CDR3 loop spans 15 amino acids. Germline CDR1 MNHEY, CDR2 SMNVEV (reference sequence). In DNA form, the CDR3 reads TGTGCCAGCAGTTTATCCTTCGGACAGGGCTACGAGCAGTACTTC. It codes for CASSLSFGQGYEQYF.

V and J are TRBV7-2 and TRBJ2-3; 8 positions match TRBD2. Germline-derived CDR1 and CDR2 are SGHTA and FQGNSA. Germline trimming cut 1 base from V and 5 bases from J; bases unmatched to any gene: 2. The CDR3 has 14 residues. CDR3 region: CASSLVLAGDTQYF. The CDR3 DNA reads TGTGCCAGCAGCTTAGTCCTAGCGGGAGATACGCAGTATTTT.

J is TRBJ2-4 and V is TRBV20-1; 7 nucleotides align to TRBD2. Matching the DNA end better, TRBJ2-7 makes the J call doubtful. CDR3 length: 13 amino acids. Looked up from germline, CDR1 is DFQATT and CDR2 is SNEGSKA (reference sequence). The CDR3 bases are TGCAGTGCTAGAGACAGACTAGCTTACGAGCAGTACTTC. Its translation: CSARDRLAYEQYF.

This clonotype has only a few counts. This chain connects TRBV6-5 to TRBJ1-1, with 8 bases lining up with TRBD1. V was clipped by 0 bases and J by 7 bases; unmatched bases: 10. Germline CDR1 is MNHEY and CDR2 is SVGAGI. The CDR3 contains 16 residues. CDR3 sequence reads: CASSYSAQGALGEAFF. CDR3 DNA: TGTGCCAGCAGTTACTCGGCGCAGGGGGCATTGGGTGAAGCTTTCTTT.